This T cell receptor beta chain was sequenced for a study of shared clonotypes between healthy human individuals (TCRdb year 2020). Describing the broader study: The cohort included a few men and a couple of women between 18 and 49 years of age. For each donor, CD4 naive and CD4 memory were each given three plates, CD8 naive was given two plates, and CD8 memory was given one plate. To estimate repertoire size and how much clonotype sharing occurs between individuals, the study deeply sequenced the blood TCR repertoires of five healthy adults. Libraries were prepared and TCR repertoires were sequenced by different laboratories using diverse techniques, in order to increase sequencing depth and limit assay-specific biases. Between about 0.94 and 10 billion PBMCs per donor were obtained by leukapheresis.

The germline V gene yields SGDLS for CDR1 and YYNGEE for CDR2. Measured from the cysteine to the phenylalanine, the CDR3 is 14 residues long. Here the CDR3 DNA is all that survives: 42 bases in frame from base 1. The V and J ends are trimmed by 4 bases and 3 bases, leaving 13 bases between them. Using the deep immunoSEQ assay, TCR CDR3 regions were amplified from genomic DNA by multiplex PCR. Extracted genomic DNA from each cell subset was spread evenly across all wells of several immunoSEQ 96-well plates, with each plate serving as a replicate. For sorted subsets, about 220 ng of genomic DNA, equivalent to 25,000 to 35,000 T cell genomes, went into each replicate PCR. Purified libraries were quantified with a Qubit 3.0 fluorometer, sized on a Bioanalyzer 2100, and re-quantified with the KAPA Library Quantification kit. A separate single-read 150-cycle Illumina NextSeq 550 flow cell was used to sequence each immunoSEQ 96-well plate. The source study handled its data this way. Because the immunoSEQ output included only junctional sequences and no quality scores, the filtering could not be the same as the filtering used for full-length reads. To assign V/J genes and CDR3, sequences were annotated against IMGT germline references using PyIR, a Python wrapper for IgBLAST v1.9. Reads with weak V/J assignments (E-value above 1e-6), missing CDR3, stop codons, out-of-frame junctions, or ambiguous translated residues were removed. A V3J clonotype was defined by an identical inferred V gene, J gene, and CDR3 amino acid sequence. To compute the percentage overlap between repertoires, the number of shared unique clonotypes was divided by the size of the smaller repertoire. Richness of each repertoire was evaluated using RTK rarefaction, the Chao1 estimator, and Recon v2.1 estimates of unobserved clonotypes. Generation probabilities were computed with OLGA for all TCRbeta clonotypes obtained by the gDNA method from several donors. In its TCRdb copy, this immuneACCESS table keeps in-frame sequences only and misses some clones. Where compared with another copy, unresolved V genes explain less than half of these, and the others have no known cause. Clonal size and the V and J genes are those of that table, whereas D and trimming came from the DNA. This sample holds fewer than 130,000 clones; approximately 70% were observed only once. The ten top clones hold around 26% of the sample.

Donors were healthy HIV-negative adults with no recently reported acute infections or vaccinations. All donors were Caucasian adults living in Nashville, Tennessee, USA. The CD8 memory samples were a combination of magnetically selected CD45RO+ cells and CCR7-negative CD45RA+ effector memory (TemRA) cells. Blood was collected by leukapheresis, and PBMCs were isolated by Ficoll-Histopaque density gradient centrifugation and then cryopreserved in liquid nitrogen vapor phase. Analytical flow cytometry was used to check the purity and quantity of each magnetically sorted T cell population. Genomic DNA was isolated from each sorted fraction and quantified by UV absorbance on a Nanodrop 2000c. What the study reported, not specific to this receptor: Incomplete sequencing was indicated by rarefaction of sorted-subset datasets, despite the large sequencing depth. Naive subsets generally had larger estimated clonotype richness than memory subsets. The genetic and exposure-history diversity represented was limited by the small number of donors. Pairwise subsampling led to the expectation that sequencing depth would affect the degree of clonotype sharing among donors. Sampling was restricted to blood, and TCR repertoires in tissues likely differ from the TCR repertoires found in blood. About 5% of naive CD4, more than 3% of naive CD8, around 2.3% of memory CD4, and about 0.4% of memory CD8 clonotypes were shared across a few donors. Higher generation probabilities were observed for clonotypes shared by all four sorted-subset donors than for non-shared clonotypes.

With regard to this clone: It has no known antigen specificity. There are no base qualities to consult, and no much larger clone falls within one base. Other nucleotide sequences from this sample produce the same CDR3.

The chain is encoded by TRBV9 joined to TRBJ1-1; the D gene remains uncertain. The source material was memory CD8+ T cells sorted from blood. This sample's cell subset or site label indicates: CD45RO+ cells pooled with CCR7-negative TemRA cells. The source of this sequence is a woman aged 30 to 39 in good health. The DNA sequence is as follows: TGTGCCAGCAGCCCATCTTGGGGTGACACTGAAGCTTTCTTT. The translation is CASSPSWGDTEAFF.